This passage covers 22 T cell receptor beta chains from one sample sequenced in a study of blood T cell repertoires in COVID-19. The assay was immunoSEQ multiplex PCR, and TCRdb's table has in-frame clones only and misses some. The data hold 40,000 to 55,000 clones, with roughly 84% observed a single time. The sample taken for sequencing was peripheral blood. The receptors derive from a man aged 45-65 years with acute or convalescent COVID-19.

The rearrangement uses TRBV5-5 and TRBJ2-7, with D unresolved. The CDR3 is 13 amino acids. Germline V lookup: CDR1 SGHKS, CDR2 YYEKEE (reference sequence). Trimming shortened V by 0 bases and J by 1 base, and 5 bases separated the two germline ends. The CDR3 DNA sequence: TGTGCCAGCAGCTTGGCGGGTTCCTACGAGCAGTACTTC. Translated: CASSLAGSYEQYF. Looking up the rest from reference TRBV5-5 and TRBJ2-7 gives the full variable domain: DAGVTQSPTHLIKTRGQQVTLRCSPISGHKSVSWYQQVLGQGPQFIFQYYEKEERGRGNFPDRFSARQFPNYSSELNVNALLLGDSALYLCASSLAGSYEQYFGPGTRLTVT.

The chain has TRBV19 and TRBJ2-1, with 10 bases aligning to TRBD2. The germline V gene has CDR1 LNHDA and CDR2 SQIVND (reference sequence). The CDR3 is made up of 18 amino acids. Unmatched junction bases numbered 12, after V lost 3 bases and J lost 4 bases. CDR3 bases: TGTGCCAGTAGTATGGGAGGAAGCGGGAGGGCCTATTACAATGAGCAGTTCTTC. This codes for CASSMGGSGRAYYNEQFF.

This clone was seen a single time. This chain joins TRBV5-6 and TRBJ1-3; D not resolved. The CDR3 covers 15 residues. V was pared by 4 bases and J by 0 bases, with 11 bases between. CDR1 and CDR2 (germline): SGHDT, YYEEEE. CDR3 in DNA: TGTGCCAGCAGCCCCTGGGCGTACTCTGGAAACACCATATATTTT. The encoded protein is CASSPWAYSGNTIYF.

This chain uses TRBV3-1 (or the pseudogene TRBV3-2) with TRBJ2-5; 13 nucleotides align to TRBD2. Germline CDR1 is LGHDT and CDR2 is YNNKEL (reference sequence). Losses at the gene ends were 4 bases for V and 5 bases for J; bases not matched to a gene: 7. The CDR3 is made up of 16 amino acids. Here the CDR3 DNA reads TGTGCCAGCAGCCCAGGACTAGCGGGGGCTAGGGAGACCCAGTACTTC. Translated: CASSPGLAGARETQYF.

The chain employs TRBV5-5 and TRBJ1-3; 8 bases match TRBD1. Germline V lookup: CDR1 SGHKS, CDR2 YYEKEE (reference sequence). V dropped 4 bases and J dropped 5; count of bases not matched to a gene: 8. The CDR3 spans 15 residues. CDR3 region: CASSPPRTGRNTIYF. The CDR3 region has the DNA TGTGCCAGCAGCCCTCCCAGGACAGGGCGAAACACCATATATTTT.

The chain links TRBV4-2 to TRBJ1-4, with D perhaps TRBD1 (6 bases). CDR1 is LGHNA, CDR2 YNFKEQ, per germline. CDR3 length: 15 residues. V was pared by 0 bases and J by 5 bases, with 10 bases between. DNA of the CDR3: TGTGCCAGCAGCCAAGAGGGAGGGGGAAATGAAAAACTGTTTTTT. Encoded protein: CASSQEGGGNEKLFF.

The chain combines TRBV5-1 with TRBJ1-1; TRBD1 might be the D (5 bases). CDR1 SGHRS and CDR2 YFSETQ come from the germline V gene. Trimming cost V 2 bases and J 1 base, with 6 bases left between them. The CDR3 is made up of 13 amino acids. In DNA, the CDR3 is TGCGCCAGCAGCTTAGGGGAGAACACTGAAGCTTTCTTT. Residues: CASSLGENTEAFF.

This chain joins TRBV29-1 and TRBJ2-1; TRBD2 aligns across 9 bases. Germline V gene data show CDR1 as SQVTM and CDR2 as ANQGSEA. CDR3 size: 16 residues. The junction had 5 bases not matched to a gene; V was cut back by 0 bases and J by 2 bases. This CDR3 is CSVEEGKREAYNEQFF. CDR3 sequence (DNA): TGCAGCGTTGAAGAGGGGAAGCGGGAGGCCTACAATGAGCAGTTCTTC.

Details on this clone: This sample includes further DNA sequences coding for the same CDR3. The V gene is TRBV10-1, the J gene TRBJ2-1; TRBD2 aligns across 9 bases. The CDR3 covers 15 residues. Per germline, CDR1 WNHNN and CDR2 SYGVQD (reference sequence). After removal of 3 bases from V and 1 base from J, the junction contained 1 base not matched to a gene. The DNA of the CDR3 is TGCGCCAGCAGTGAAAGCGGGGGGTCCTACAATGAGCAGTTCTTC. This translates into CASSESGGSYNEQFF.

The rearrangement uses TRBV19 and TRBJ1-5, with D perhaps TRBD1 (5 bases). Deletions cut 6 bases from V and 0 bases from J, with 9 bases between. This CDR3 is built from 14 residues. Germline-derived CDR1 and CDR2 are LNHDA and SQIVND (reference sequence). The CDR3 nucleotides are TGTGCCAGTAGCTGGGGGGGTAGCAATCAGCCCCAGCATTTT. It yields the protein CASSWGGSNQPQHF.

This clone was recorded only once. The CDR3: CASSFNSGGTDEQFF. Here the CDR3 DNA reads TGTGCCAGCAGCTTTAACAGCGGGGGGACGGATGAGCAGTTCTTC. V and J are TRBV11-2 and TRBJ2-1; 9 bases fit TRBD2. V shed 3 bases and J 8 bases; nucleotides not matched to a gene: 8. The CDR3 extends over 15 amino acids. The germline CDR1 and CDR2 sequences are SGHAT and FQNNGV. Variable domain in full (rest from reference TRBV11-2 and TRBJ2-1): EAGVAQSPRYKIIEKRQSVAFWCNPISGHATLYWYQQILGQGPKLLIQFQNNGVVDDSQLPKDRFSAERLKGVDSTLKIQPAKLEDSAVYLCASSFNSGGTDEQFFGPGTRLTVL.

V usage is TRBV19 and J usage is TRBJ2-1; 12 positions agree with TRBD2. J gave up 1 base and V 5 bases, and 15 bases lay outside the gene matches. The length of the CDR3 is 20 residues. Germline CDR1 LNHDA, CDR2 SQIVND (reference sequence). CDR3 sequence reads: CASSASLAGGPFQSYNEQFF. The CDR3 DNA reads as TGTGCCAGTAGTGCCTCACTAGCGGGAGGCCCTTTTCAATCCTACAATGAGCAGTTCTTC.

This CDR3 reads CASRLEGDSLNYGYTF. In DNA, the CDR3 is TGTGCAAGTCGCTTAGAGGGGGACAGCCTTAACTATGGCTACACCTTC. The V call is TRBV12-2, the J call TRBJ1-2; the table calls TRBD1, which could not be checked here. TRBV12-2 is a pseudogene locus. The CDR3 covers 16 residues.

J is TRBJ1-1 and V is TRBV5-1; 7 bases are shared with TRBD1. The trim removed 3 bases at V and 0 bases at J, leaving 14 bases unmatched. This CDR3 is built from 18 residues. Germline V gene lookup returns CDR1 SGHRS and CDR2 YFSETQ. CDR3 DNA: TGCGCCAGCAGCTGGTTCGGACAGGCGGAAACCTTGAACACTGAAGCTTTCTTT. Its translation is CASSWFGQAETLNTEAFF. Drawing the rest from reference TRBV5-1 and TRBJ1-1, the complete variable domain is KAGVTQTPRYLIKTRGQQVTLSCSPISGHRSVSWYQQTPGQGLQFLFEYFSETQRNKGNFPGRFSGRQFSNSRSEMNVSTLELGDSALYLCASSWFGQAETLNTEAFFGQGTRLTVV.

This rearrangement joins TRBV18 to TRBJ1-1; possibly TRBD1 for D (6 bases). Germline V gene sequence: CDR1 KGHSH, CDR2 LQKENI. Trimming stripped 6 bases from V and 3 bases from J, with 11 bases between. The CDR3 is 13 amino acids. The CDR3 sequence: CASSQGKDTEAFF. For the CDR3, the DNA is TGTGCCAGCTCCCAGGGGAAGGACACTGAAGCTTTCTTT.

This clone has just one count. J is TRBJ2-3 and V is TRBV10-3; no clear D gene. V dropped 2 bases and J dropped 3 bases, with 9 bases sitting between them. The germline gives CDR1 ENHRY, CDR2 SYGVKD. The CDR3 consists of 14 residues. CDR3 loop: CAISETDQTDTQYF. The CDR3 nucleotides read TGTGCCATCAGTGAGACAGATCAGACAGATACGCAGTATTTT.

The chain has TRBV3-1 (or the pseudogene TRBV3-2) and TRBJ2-7, with D maybe TRBD1 (5 bases). The CDR3 has 14 amino acids. Germline V gene data show CDR1 as LGHDT and CDR2 as YNNKEL (reference sequence). Trimming shortened V by 1 base and J by 0 bases, and 7 bases separated the two germline ends. Here the CDR3 DNA reads TGTGCCAGCAGCCAAGGGCAGGGCTCCTACGAGCAGTACTTC. Its protein product is CASSQGQGSYEQYF.

The J gene is TRBJ1-1, the V gene TRBV4-2; a possible D gene is TRBD1 (6 bases). This CDR3 has 13 residues. Germline V gene sequence: CDR1 LGHNA, CDR2 YNFKEQ. Trimming took 1 base from V and 8 from J, leaving 11 bases between them. The CDR3 coding sequence is TGTGCCAGCAGCCAAGTTCAGAGGGGGGAAGCTTTCTTT. The encoded protein is CASSQVQRGEAFF.

This clone was observed a single time. The chain is built from TRBV30 and TRBJ1-2; 7 bases fit TRBD1. Unmatched junction bases numbered 2, after V lost 0 bases and J lost 1 base. The CDR3 runs to 14 residues. Germline assignment: CDR1 GTSNPN and CDR2 SVGIG (reference sequence). CDR3 DNA: TGTGCCTGGAGTGTAGGGGGCGATAACTATGGCTACACCTTC. Translating it yields CAWSVGGDNYGYTF.

The chain couples TRBV3-1 (or the pseudogene TRBV3-2) to TRBJ2-5; a weak D match, TRBD1 (5 bases). This CDR3 has 15 residues. Germline V lookup: CDR1 LGHDT, CDR2 YNNKEL (reference sequence). Trimming pared 2 bases from V and 2 bases from J, leaving 12 bases between. The CDR3 DNA sequence: TGTGCCAGCAGCCAAATGACAGAGAGTCAAGAGACCCAGTACTTC. Amino acid sequence: CASSQMTESQETQYF.

This chain connects TRBV19 to TRBJ1-1, with D possibly TRBD1 on 5 matching bases. This CDR3 is 15 amino acids long. In germline, CDR1 is LNHDA, CDR2 SQIVND (reference sequence). Trimming took off 2 bases at V and 7 bases at J, with 17 bases between the two ends. CDR3 region: CASSISLGSQGEAFF. In DNA form, the CDR3 reads TGTGCCAGTAGTATAAGTCTCGGGAGTCAGGGTGAAGCTTTCTTT. The whole variable domain, filled in from reference TRBV19 and TRBJ1-1, reads DGGITQSPKYLFRKEGQNVTLSCEQNLNHDAMYWYRQDPGQGLRLIYYSQIVNDFQKGDIAEGYSVSREKKESFPLTVTSAQKNPTAFYLCASSISLGSQGEAFFGQGTRLTVV.

The V call is TRBV9, the J call TRBJ1-3, with 9 nucleotides matching TRBD1. The CDR3 extends over 15 amino acids. Germline CDR1 reads SGDLS; CDR2 reads YYNGEE. Trimming removed 3 bases from V and 4 bases from J; junction bases left unmatched: 5. CDR3: CASSAQGARGNTIYF. The CDR3 DNA is TGTGCCAGCAGCGCACAGGGGGCGCGGGGAAACACCATATATTTT.